What follows are 27 T cell receptor beta chains derived from one specimen sequenced in a study of T cell repertoires in cytomegalovirus infection. TCRdb reanalysed the reads using MiXCR and keeps one entry per CDR3 protein. The sample includes about a million distinct CDR3 sequences, 25% to 40% of them seen just once. Antigens of these TCRs are unknown. The sample consisted of cultured CD8+ T cells from PBMCs, taken from culture after CMV antigen stimulation. The receptors shown here come from a human donor in good health (CMV status not recorded). Some clones in this sample may be carry-over from other donors' samples.

The V gene is TRBV6-2 or TRBV6-3, the J gene TRBJ2-2; 7 bases line up with TRBD1. Germline V CDR1 and CDR2: MNHEY, SVGEGT. The CDR3 runs 12 residues. Unmatched junction bases numbered 3, after V lost 7 bases and J lost 7 bases. The DNA for the CDR3 is TGTGCCAGCATAACAGGGGTCGGGGAGCTGTTTTTT. This gives the protein CASITGVGELFF.

This sequence joins TRBV29-1 and TRBJ1-2; 7 nucleotides match TRBD1. Per germline, CDR1 SQVTM and CDR2 ANQGSEA. The trim removed 6 bases at V and 8 bases at J, leaving 6 bases unmatched. This CDR3 comprises 11 residues. CDR3 amino acids: CSVRTGWGYTF. Here the CDR3 DNA reads TGCAGCGTAAGGACAGGTTGGGGCTACACCTTC. Combining the CDR3 with reference TRBV29-1 and TRBJ1-2 gives the whole variable domain SAVISQKPSRDICQRGTSLTIQCQVDSQVTMMFWYRQQPGQSLTLIATANQGSEATYESGFVIDKFPISRPNLTFSTLTVSNMSPEDSSIYLCSVRTGWGYTFGSGTRLTVV.

The V call is TRBV6-2 or TRBV6-3, the J call TRBJ2-7, with D hard to call. The CDR3 is 13 residues long. Germline V gives CDR1 MNHEY, CDR2 SVGEGT. Between the trimmed V and J ends, which lost 4 bases and 0 bases, there was a span of 7 bases. The CDR3 sequence: CASSFRSSYEQYV. CDR3 nucleotides: TGTGCCAGCAGTTTCCGGAGCTCCTACGAGCAGTACGTC.

This clonotype was observed a handful of times. The rearrangement links TRBV5-1 to TRBJ1-2; D call uncertain. From germline, CDR1 is SGHRS and CDR2 YFSETQ. The CDR3 has 14 residues. The ends were cut back, 1 base at V and 6 bases at J, with 13 bases in the middle. CDR3 loop: CASSLNPHVDGYTF. The CDR3 DNA is TGCGCCAGCAGCTTGAACCCCCACGTGGATGGCTACACCTTC.

V usage is TRBV20-1 and J usage is TRBJ1-2, with D perhaps matching TRBD1 (6 bases). Germline CDR1 is DFQATT and CDR2 is SNEGSKA (reference sequence). CDR3 length equals 16 residues. V lost 4 bases and J lost 4, with 22 bases in between. The CDR3 DNA is TGCAGTGCTAAGACATTTCCGGGACACCCTACCTATGGCTACACCTTC. Amino acid sequence: CSAKTFPGHPTYGYTF.

The chain is built from TRBV6-5 and TRBJ1-1; D is undetermined. V dropped 2 bases and J dropped 4 bases, with 14 bases sitting between them. The CDR3 spans 15 residues. The germline V gene encodes CDR1 MNHEY and CDR2 SVGAGI. The CDR3 loop reads CASSYGTRAATEAFF. For the CDR3, the DNA is TGTGCCAGCAGTTACGGAACTCGGGCAGCCACTGAAGCTTTCTTT.

The V gene is TRBV4-2, the J gene TRBJ2-7; D perhaps matches TRBD1 (6 bases). The CDR3 is 15 amino acids. Germline loops: CDR1 LGHNA, CDR2 YNFKEQ. Trimming took 0 bases from V and 13 from J, leaving 22 bases between them. Here the CDR3 DNA reads TGTGCCAGCAGCCAAGAAAGGGGGATCGTGCACTCATCCTACTTC. Its protein is CASSQERGIVHSSYF.

This clonotype was seen once. It may be a read error: a sequence one base away is much more abundant. V gene TRBV7-2 combines with J gene TRBJ2-3, with D perhaps matching TRBD2 (7 bases). V was trimmed by 4 bases and J by 3 bases, leaving 20 bases between them. Per germline, CDR1 SGHTA and CDR2 FQGNSA. The CDR3 has 17 residues. CDR3 coding DNA: TGTGCCAGCAGCTCGTGGGGGGGCGCTTCGTGGACAGATACGCAGTATTTT. It specifies CASSSWGGASWTDTQYF.

The genes are TRBV6-6 and TRBJ2-2, with D maybe TRBD1 (6 bases). The CDR3 spans 22 residues. Germline V lookup: CDR1 MNHNY, CDR2 SVGAGI (reference sequence). The V end was cut by 2 bases, the J end by 0 bases, with 28 bases between. CDR3 region: CASSYLPSGAGRGATNTGELFF. CDR3 coding DNA: TGTGCCAGCAGTTACCTCCCTTCAGGGGCGGGTCGAGGGGCTACGAACACCGGGGAGCTGTTTTTT.

The chain uses TRBV27 and TRBJ1-5, with 7 bases identical to TRBD1. V dropped 5 bases and J dropped 4; count of bases not matched to a gene: 11. This CDR3 region has 16 residues. Germline-derived CDR1 and CDR2 are MNHEY and SMNVEV (reference sequence). The CDR3 region has the DNA TGTGCCAGCAGTACCGGCCGGGACAGCGTAAATCAGCCCCAGCATTTT. Protein sequence: CASSTGRDSVNQPQHF.

As to this clonotype: Mismatch with germline at one junction end may stem from a read error. The chain combines TRBV2 with TRBJ2-3; TRBD1 matches at 12 bases. Per germline, CDR1 SNHLY and CDR2 FYNNEI. The CDR3 contains 16 residues. This CDR3 reads CVSSTGQGAPTDTQYF. CDR3 coding DNA: TGTGTCAGCAGTACGGGACAGGGGGCTCCCACAGATACGCAGTATTTT.

This clonotype has more than one count but fewer than ten. The gene calls are TRBV7-9 and TRBJ2-1, with TRBD1 matching 9 bases. Germline-derived CDR1 and CDR2 are SEHNR and FQNEAQ (reference sequence). V was clipped by 5 bases and J by 9 bases; unmatched bases: 11. The CDR3 totals 15 residues. CDR3 loop: CASSKPGQGDGEQFF. CDR3 bases: TGTGCCAGCAGCAAACCGGGACAGGGAGACGGTGAGCAGTTCTTC.

This clonotype was seen a few times. The V and J genes are TRBV12-3 or TRBV12-4 and TRBJ1-3; D gene uncertain. Deletions cut 1 base from V and 3 bases from J, with 7 bases between. The CDR3 length is 14 residues. CDR3 residues: CASSLVGFGNTIYF. The CDR3 nucleotides read TGTGCCAGCAGTTTAGTAGGGTTTGGAAACACCATATATTTT.

This clonotype came up a few times. In nucleotides, the CDR3 is TGTGCCACCGGAGGGAACTATGGCTACACCTTC. Translated: CATGGNYGYTF. This sequence joins TRBV2 and TRBJ1-2, with D hard to call. Germline loops: CDR1 SNHLY, CDR2 FYNNEI. Trimming pared 10 bases from V and 2 bases from J, leaving 8 bases between. The CDR3 runs to 11 residues.

This clonotype was seen ten or more times. J is TRBJ1-6 and V is TRBV7-8; 7 nucleotides align to TRBD1. CDR1 is SGHVS and CDR2 is FQNEAQ in the germline V gene. The CDR3 is 14 amino acids. Trimming cost V 6 bases and J 4 bases; bases outside gene matches: 3. In DNA form, the CDR3 reads TGTGCCAGCAGTAGGGGGCGGTATAATTCACCCCTCCACTTT. Its protein is CASSRGRYNSPLHF. The whole variable domain, filled in from reference TRBV7-8 and TRBJ1-6, reads GAGVSQSPRYKVAKRGQDVALRCDPISGHVSLFWYQQALGQGPEFLTYFQNEAQLDKSGLPSDRFFAERPEGSVSTLKIQRTQQEDSAVYLCASSRGRYNSPLHFGNGTRLTVT.

This clonotype has a handful of counts. V and J are TRBV7-6 and TRBJ1-5; D gene unclear. V was cut by 5 bases and J by 3 bases, with 8 bases left in between. The germline V gene has CDR1 SGHVS and CDR2 FNYEAQ. CDR3 length equals 13 residues. CDR3 nucleotide sequence: TGTGCCAGCAGCCACCGAACCAATCAGCCCCAGCATTTT. Its protein product is CASSHRTNQPQHF.

This clonotype showed up just a few times. The gene calls are TRBV24-1 and TRBJ2-7, with TRBD1 identical over 8 bases. V was pared by 3 bases and J by 6 bases, with 3 bases of the junction left unmatched. This CDR3 region has 13 residues. Germline CDR1 and CDR2: KGHDR and SFDVKD. CDR3 in amino acids: CATSDDDRGEQYF. CDR3 bases: TGTGCCACCAGTGATGATGACAGGGGCGAGCAGTACTTC.

This clonotype showed up just a few times. The chain uses TRBV10-3 and TRBJ1-1; tentative D call: TRBD1 (6 bases). Trimming shortened V by 4 bases and J by 0 bases, and 18 bases separated the two germline ends. From germline, CDR1 is ENHRY and CDR2 SYGVKD. The CDR3 length is 17 residues. The CDR3 loop reads CAISVGRQAILNTEAFF. CDR3 DNA: TGTGCCATCAGTGTTGGTAGACAGGCGATTTTGAACACTGAAGCTTTCTTT.

V usage is TRBV27 and J usage is TRBJ1-4; 8 bases agree with TRBD1. Per germline, CDR1 MNHEY and CDR2 SMNVEV (reference sequence). V lost 6 bases, J lost 1 base, and 10 bases stayed unmatched. The CDR3 contains 17 residues. Here the CDR3 DNA reads TGTGCCAGCAGGCAAGCCGACAGGGGAAGAACTAATGAAAAACTGTTTTTT. Translating it yields CASRQADRGRTNEKLFF.

This clonotype showed up just a few times. This chain uses TRBV2 with TRBJ1-2, with 7 nucleotides matching TRBD1. V trimming: 2 bases; J trimming: 8 bases; junction bases outside the gene matches: 11. CDR1 and CDR2 (germline): SNHLY, FYNNEI. The CDR3 length is 15 residues. CDR3 sequence (DNA): TGTGCCAGCAGTGAATTGTTTGAGGGGGCGCGGGGCTACACCTTC. Translation gives CASSELFEGARGYTF.

This chain connects TRBV12-3 or TRBV12-4 to TRBJ2-1, with D perhaps TRBD2 (7 bases). CDR3 length equals 16 residues. Trimming cost V 2 bases and J 6 bases, with 17 bases left between them. This CDR3 is CASSLSGGPIRNEQFF. CDR3 nucleotides: TGTGCCAGCAGTTTATCGGGGGGCCCTATCCGCAATGAGCAGTTCTTC.

The rearrangement uses TRBV4-3 and TRBJ1-1; D not resolved. V lost 1 base and J lost 1, with 10 bases in between. Germline V gives CDR1 LGHNA, CDR2 YSLEER. This CDR3 contains 15 residues. CDR3 protein: CASSQALGTNTEAFF. The CDR3 DNA reads TGCGCCAGCAGCCAAGCGTTGGGCACGAACACTGAAGCTTTCTTT.

This chain connects TRBV27 to TRBJ1-2, with D maybe TRBD1 (6 bases). The CDR3 is made up of 16 amino acids. V gave up 4 bases and J gave up 2 bases, with 17 bases separating them. Germline CDR1 and CDR2: MNHEY and SMNVEV (reference sequence). The CDR3 reads CASSSTGVGWNYGYTF. CDR3 DNA: TGTGCCAGCAGTTCGACAGGTGTTGGATGGAACTATGGCTACACCTTC.

This clonotype was detected a few times. This rearrangement joins TRBV12-3 or TRBV12-4 to TRBJ2-1; D tentatively reads TRBD1 or TRBD2 (5 bases each). The CDR3 runs 14 residues. Between the trimmed V and J ends, which lost 8 bases and 6 bases, there was a span of 17 bases. CDR3 nucleotides: TGTGCCAGCGTGGGACCCCGCGATGGCAATGAGCAGTTCTTC. Translation: CASVGPRDGNEQFF.

This clonotype was detected many times. The V and J genes are TRBV7-2 and TRBJ1-1; D perhaps matches TRBD1 (5 bases). CDR3 length: 16 residues. Trimming stripped 0 bases from V and 1 base from J, with 12 bases between. Germline V lookup: CDR1 SGHTA, CDR2 FQGNSA. CDR3 in amino acids: CASSLASGRQNTEAFF. CDR3 coding DNA: TGTGCCAGCAGCTTAGCTTCAGGGCGCCAGAACACTGAAGCTTTCTTT.

This clonotype was seen more than once but under ten times. V gene TRBV27 combines with J gene TRBJ2-4; possible D gene TRBD1, 5 bases. Germline V gene sequence: CDR1 MNHEY, CDR2 SMNVEV (reference sequence). There are 13 residues in the CDR3. Trimming left V 8 bases short and J 9 bases short, with 17 bases between. CDR3 loop: CASSLGSQGIQYF. The CDR3 coding sequence is TGTGCCAGCTCCTTGGGCAGCCAGGGCATTCAGTACTTC.

This clonotype was observed at least ten times. Here the CDR3 reads CASSLGAGTTYGYTF. DNA of the CDR3: TGTGCCAGCAGCTTAGGGGCAGGGACAACTTATGGCTACACCTTC. The chain has TRBV7-2 and TRBJ1-2, with D perhaps TRBD1 (6 bases). In germline, CDR1 is SGHTA, CDR2 FQGNSA. V was cut by 1 base and J by 5 bases, with 14 bases left in between. The CDR3 loop spans 15 amino acids.